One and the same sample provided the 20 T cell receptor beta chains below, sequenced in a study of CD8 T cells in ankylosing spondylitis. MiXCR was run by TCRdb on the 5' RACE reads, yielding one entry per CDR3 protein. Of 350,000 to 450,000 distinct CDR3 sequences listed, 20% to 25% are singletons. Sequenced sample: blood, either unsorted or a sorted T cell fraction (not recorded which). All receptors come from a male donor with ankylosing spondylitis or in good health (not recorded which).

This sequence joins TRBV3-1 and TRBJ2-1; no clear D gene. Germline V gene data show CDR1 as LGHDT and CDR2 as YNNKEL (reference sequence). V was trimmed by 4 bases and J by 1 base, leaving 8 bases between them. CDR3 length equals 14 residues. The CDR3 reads CASSPLMSYNEQFF. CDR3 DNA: TGTGCCAGCAGCCCTCTGATGTCCTACAATGAGCAGTTCTTC.

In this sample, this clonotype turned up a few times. CDR3 protein: CASSIPGAYEQYF. The CDR3, as DNA: TGTGCCAGTAGTATCCCAGGTGCCTACGAGCAGTACTTC. The rearrangement links TRBV19 to TRBJ2-7; D ambiguous. Looked up from germline, CDR1 is LNHDA and CDR2 is SQIVND (reference sequence). Trimming shortened V by 3 bases and J by 2 bases, and 8 bases separated the two germline ends. The CDR3 totals 13 residues.

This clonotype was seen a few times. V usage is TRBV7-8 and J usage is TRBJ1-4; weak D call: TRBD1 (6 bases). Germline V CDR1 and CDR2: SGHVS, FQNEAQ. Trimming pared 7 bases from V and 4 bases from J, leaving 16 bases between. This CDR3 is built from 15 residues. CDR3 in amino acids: CASNSVGGRNEKLFF. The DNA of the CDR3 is TGTGCCAGCAACTCCGTAGGGGGGCGTAATGAAAAACTGTTTTTT.

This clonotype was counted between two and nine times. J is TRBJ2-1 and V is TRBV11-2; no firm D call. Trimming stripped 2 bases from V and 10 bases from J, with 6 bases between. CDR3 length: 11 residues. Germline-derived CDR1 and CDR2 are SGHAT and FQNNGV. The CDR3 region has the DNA TGTGCCAGCAGCTTATTGCAAGAGCAGTTCTTC. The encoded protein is CASSLLQEQFF.

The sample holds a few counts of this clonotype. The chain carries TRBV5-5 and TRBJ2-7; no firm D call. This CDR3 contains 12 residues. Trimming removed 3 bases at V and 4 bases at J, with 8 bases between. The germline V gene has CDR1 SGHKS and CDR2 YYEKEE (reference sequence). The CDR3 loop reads CASSYLTYEQYF. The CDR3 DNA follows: TGTGCCAGCAGCTACCTGACTTACGAGCAGTACTTC.

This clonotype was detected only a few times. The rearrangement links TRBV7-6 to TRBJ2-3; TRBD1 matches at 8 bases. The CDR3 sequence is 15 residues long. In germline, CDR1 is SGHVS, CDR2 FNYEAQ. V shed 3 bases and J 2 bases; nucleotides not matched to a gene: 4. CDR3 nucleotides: TGTGCCAGCAGCTTGGGGACAGGCACCACAGATACGCAGTATTTT. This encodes CASSLGTGTTDTQYF.

CDR3: CASSLSLRTDTQYF. The CDR3 DNA is TGTGCCAGCAGCTTAAGTCTTCGGACAGATACGCAGTATTTT. The chain employs TRBV7-8 and TRBJ2-3; D is uncertain. Germline V gives CDR1 SGHVS, CDR2 FQNEAQ. This CDR3 spans 14 amino acids. V was pared by 2 bases and J by 3 bases, with 9 bases between. Combining the CDR3 with reference TRBV7-8 and TRBJ2-3 gives the whole variable domain GAGVSQSPRYKVAKRGQDVALRCDPISGHVSLFWYQQALGQGPEFLTYFQNEAQLDKSGLPSDRFFAERPEGSVSTLKIQRTQQEDSAVYLCASSLSLRTDTQYFGPGTRLTVL.

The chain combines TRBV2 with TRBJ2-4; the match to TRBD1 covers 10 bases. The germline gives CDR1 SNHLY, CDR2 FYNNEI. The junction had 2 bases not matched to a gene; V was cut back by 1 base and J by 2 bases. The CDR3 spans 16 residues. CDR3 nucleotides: TGTGCCAGCAGTGAAGGGACAGGGGGTTCCAAAAACATTCAGTACTTC. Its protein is CASSEGTGGSKNIQYF. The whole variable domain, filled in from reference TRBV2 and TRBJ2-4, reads EPEVTQTPSHQVTQMGQEVILRCVPISNHLYFYWYRQILGQKVEFLVSFYNNEISEKSEIFDDQFSVERPDGSNFTLKIRSTKLEDSAMYFCASSEGTGGSKNIQYFGAGTRLSVL.

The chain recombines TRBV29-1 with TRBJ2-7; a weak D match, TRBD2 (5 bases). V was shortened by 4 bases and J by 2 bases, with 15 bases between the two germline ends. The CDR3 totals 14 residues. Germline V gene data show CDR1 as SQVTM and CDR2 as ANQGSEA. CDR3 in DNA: TGCAGCGTTGTAGAAGAGGGCAGGCCCTACGAGCAGTACTTC. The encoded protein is CSVVEEGRPYEQYF.

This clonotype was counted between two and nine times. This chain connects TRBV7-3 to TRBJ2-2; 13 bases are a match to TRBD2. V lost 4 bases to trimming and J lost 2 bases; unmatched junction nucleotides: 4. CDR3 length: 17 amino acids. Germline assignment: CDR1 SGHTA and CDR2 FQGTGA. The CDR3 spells CASSSGLAGANTGELFF. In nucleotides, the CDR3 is TGTGCCAGCAGCTCCGGACTAGCGGGGGCCAACACCGGGGAGCTGTTTTTT.

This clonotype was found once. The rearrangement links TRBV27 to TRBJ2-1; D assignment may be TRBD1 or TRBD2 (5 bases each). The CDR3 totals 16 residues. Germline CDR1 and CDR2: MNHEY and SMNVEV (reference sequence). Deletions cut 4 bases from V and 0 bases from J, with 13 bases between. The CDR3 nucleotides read TGTGCCAGCAGTTCGGGACCCCTGGGCTCCTACAATGAGCAGTTCTTC. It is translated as CASSSGPLGSYNEQFF.

For the CDR3, the DNA is TGTGCCAGCAGTTTAGGGTGGGACAGGAGCTCCTACGAGCAGTACTTC. Translating it yields CASSLGWDRSSYEQYF. The rearrangement joins TRBV12-3 or TRBV12-4 to TRBJ2-7, with 8 bases identical to TRBD1. V dropped 1 base and J dropped 0; count of bases not matched to a gene: 5. The CDR3 covers 16 residues.

CDR3 protein: CSVVILGQNTGELFF. Written as DNA, the CDR3 is TGCAGCGTTGTGATCCTGGGACAGAACACCGGGGAGCTGTTTTTT. The chain employs TRBV29-1 and TRBJ2-2, with TRBD1 as a possible D gene (6 bases). CDR3 size: 15 residues. With 4 bases removed from V and 1 base from J, the gap between germline ends came to 13 bases. The germline V gene encodes CDR1 SQVTM and CDR2 ANQGSEA.

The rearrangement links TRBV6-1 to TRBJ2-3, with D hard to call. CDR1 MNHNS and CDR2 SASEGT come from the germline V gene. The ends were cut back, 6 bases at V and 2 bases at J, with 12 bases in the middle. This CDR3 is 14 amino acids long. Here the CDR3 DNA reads TGTGCCAGCAGAAAGACTTTCTCCACAGATACGCAGTATTTT. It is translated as CASRKTFSTDTQYF.

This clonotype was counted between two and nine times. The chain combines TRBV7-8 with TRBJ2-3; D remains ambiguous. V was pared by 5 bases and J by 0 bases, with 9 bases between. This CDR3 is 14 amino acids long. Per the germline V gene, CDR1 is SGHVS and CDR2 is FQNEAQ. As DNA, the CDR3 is TGTGCCAGCAGCAAAGAGACTAGCACAGATACGCAGTATTTT. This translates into CASSKETSTDTQYF.

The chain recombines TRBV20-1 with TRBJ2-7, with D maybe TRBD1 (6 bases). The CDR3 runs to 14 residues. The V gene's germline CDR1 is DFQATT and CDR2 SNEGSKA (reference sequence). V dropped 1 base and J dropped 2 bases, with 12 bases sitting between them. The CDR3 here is CSARGTESTYEQYF. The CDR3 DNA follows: TGCAGTGCTAGAGGGACAGAGAGTACCTACGAGCAGTACTTC.

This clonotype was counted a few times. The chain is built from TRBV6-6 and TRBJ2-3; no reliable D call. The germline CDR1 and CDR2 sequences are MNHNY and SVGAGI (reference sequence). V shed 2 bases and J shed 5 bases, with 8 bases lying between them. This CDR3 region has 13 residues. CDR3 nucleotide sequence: TGTGCCAGCAGTTACGGGCTTATAGATACGCAGTATTTT. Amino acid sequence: CASSYGLIDTQYF.

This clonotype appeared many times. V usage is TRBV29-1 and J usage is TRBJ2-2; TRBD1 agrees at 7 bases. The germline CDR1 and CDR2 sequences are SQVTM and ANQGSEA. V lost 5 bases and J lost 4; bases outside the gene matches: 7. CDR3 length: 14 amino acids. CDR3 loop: CSVKRGQGTGELFF. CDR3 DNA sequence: TGCAGCGTTAAAAGGGGGCAAGGCACCGGGGAGCTGTTTTTT.

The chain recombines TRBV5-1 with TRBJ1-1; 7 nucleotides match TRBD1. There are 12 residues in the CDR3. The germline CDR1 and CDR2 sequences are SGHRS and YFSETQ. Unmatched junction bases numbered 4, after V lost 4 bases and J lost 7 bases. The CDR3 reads CASSRQGSEAFF. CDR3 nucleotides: TGCGCCAGCAGCCGACAGGGAAGTGAAGCTTTCTTT.

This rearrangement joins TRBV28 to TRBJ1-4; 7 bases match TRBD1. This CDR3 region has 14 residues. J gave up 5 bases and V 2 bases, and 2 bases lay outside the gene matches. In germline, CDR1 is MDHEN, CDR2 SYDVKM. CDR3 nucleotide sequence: TGTGCCAGCAGTTTAGGGACAGCAAATGAAAAACTGTTTTTT. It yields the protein CASSLGTANEKLFF.